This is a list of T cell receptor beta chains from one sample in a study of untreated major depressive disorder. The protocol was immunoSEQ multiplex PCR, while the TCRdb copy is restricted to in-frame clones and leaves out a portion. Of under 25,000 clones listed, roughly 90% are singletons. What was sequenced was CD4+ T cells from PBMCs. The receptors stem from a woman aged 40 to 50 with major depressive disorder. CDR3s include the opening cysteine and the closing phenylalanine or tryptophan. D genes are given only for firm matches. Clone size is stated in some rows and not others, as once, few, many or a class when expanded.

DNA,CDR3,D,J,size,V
TGTGCCAGCAGTTTAGCAGGGGGAAACACCATATATTTT,CASSLAGGNTIYF,.,TRBJ1-3,.,TRBV28
TGTGCCAGCAGCAGGGGAGCGGGGAAAGCTACAGATACGCAGTATTTT,CASSRGAGKATDTQYF,TRBD2,TRBJ2-3,.,TRBV7-3
TGTGCCAGCAGTCCCCGACAGGGGAACGGACAGCCCCAGCATTTT,CASSPRQGNGQPQHF,TRBD1,TRBJ1-5,.,TRBV6-6
TGCGCCAGCACCCCGGGGCACGGCACCGGGGAGCTGTTTTTT,CASTPGHGTGELFF,.,TRBJ2-2,.,TRBV5-1
TGTGCCAGCAGCTTGATGCAGGGGAGCAATCAGCCCCAGCATTTT,CASSLMQGSNQPQHF,.,TRBJ1-5,.,TRBV11-2
TGTGCCAGCAGTGTTCACAGTACTGAAGCTTTCTTT,CASSVHSTEAFF,.,TRBJ1-1,.,TRBV6-1
TGTGCCAGCAGTAGGGGCGCAACAAATGAAAAACTGTTTTTT,CASSRGATNEKLFF,.,TRBJ1-4,.,TRBV6-5
TGTGCCAGCAGCTTAGGGGACAGGGCCACCGGGGAGCTGTTTTTT,CASSLGDRATGELFF,TRBD1,TRBJ2-2,.,TRBV7-8
TGTGCCACCGCAGGGGATAAGGCTGACTATGGCTACACCTTC,CATAGDKADYGYTF,.,TRBJ1-2,.,TRBV11-3
TGTGCCAGCAGCGCCGGACTAGCGGGCACAGATACGCAGTATTTT,CASSAGLAGTDTQYF,TRBD2,TRBJ2-3,.,TRBV6-1
TGTGCCAGCAGCCTGGGTGGCACTAACAATCAGCCCCAGCATTTT,CASSLGGTNNQPQHF,.,TRBJ1-5,.,TRBV9
TGTGCCAGCAGCTTAGTGTTGGCGGACCCTCGTAGGGAAAAACTGTTTTTT,CASSLVLADPRREKLFF,.,TRBJ1-4,.,TRBV11-3
TGTGCCAGCAGCCGACAGGGAGGGTCCAACTATGGCTACACCTTC,CASSRQGGSNYGYTF,TRBD1,TRBJ1-2,.,TRBV7-3
TGTGCCAGCAGCTTCTTCTCTTCATACGGGGGAGACGAGCAGTACTTC,CASSFFSSYGGDEQYF,.,TRBJ2-7,.,TRBV5-4
TGTGCCAGCAGTGGGACAGGGCCCTACGAGCAGTACTTC,CASSGTGPYEQYF,TRBD1,TRBJ2-7,.,TRBV2
TGTGCCAGCACATCGGGACAGGGGTGGTCGACGCAGTATTTT,CASTSGQGWSTQYF,TRBD1,TRBJ2-3,once,TRBV25-1
TGTGCCAGCAAGGTGGTGCTCGAAGCTTTCTTT,CASKVVLEAFF,.,TRBJ1-1,.,TRBV6-1
TGTGCCAGCAGCTTGGTAGGGGTTGGCTACACCTTC,CASSLVGVGYTF,.,TRBJ1-2,.,TRBV5-4
TGTGCCAGCTCACCACCTTCTATTCGCACAGATACGCAGTATTTT,CASSPPSIRTDTQYF,.,TRBJ2-3,.,TRBV18
TGTGCCAGCAGCTTAGGAAGACGGACAGAAGCTTTCTTT,CASSLGRRTEAFF,.,TRBJ1-1,.,TRBV7-2
TGTGCCAGCAGCGCCCCTAGCGGGGGCCTTAGGGAGCAGTACTTC,CASSAPSGGLREQYF,TRBD2,TRBJ2-7,.,TRBV6-5
TGTGCCAGCTCACCTGTCCGTGGCGGGATGAACACTGAAGCTTTCTTT,CASSPVRGGMNTEAFF,.,TRBJ1-1,.,TRBV18
TGTGCCAGCAGGTGGGGGACGGGACATAGTACCGGGGAGCTGTTTTTT,CASRWGTGHSTGELFF,.,TRBJ2-2,.,TRBV7-9
TGCGCCAGCAGCTCAGACCCGAACACCGGGGAGCTGTTTTTT,CASSSDPNTGELFF,.,TRBJ2-2,.,TRBV5-1
TGTGCCACCATTCACACCGGGGCGGGCACCGGGGAGCTGTTTTTT,CATIHTGAGTGELFF,.,TRBJ2-2,.,TRBV10-3
TGTGCCAGCAGTTCCTGGCCGCGGCTGAGCACAGATACGCAGTATTTT,CASSSWPRLSTDTQYF,.,TRBJ2-3,few,TRBV6-5
TGTGCCAGCAGCCAACAGGGGCGAGCTTTCTTT,CASSQQGRAFF,TRBD1,TRBJ1-1,.,TRBV5-4
TGTGCCAGTAGAGGCTTAGCGGGGACCCAGTACTTC,CASRGLAGTQYF,TRBD2,TRBJ2-5,.,TRBV19
TGTGCCAGCAGTTCACCCCAGGGCGGAGGGGAGACCCAGTACTTC,CASSSPQGGGETQYF,.,TRBJ2-5,.,TRBV27
TGTGCCAGCAGCGTAGAGCCGGGGAACACTGAAGCTTTCTTT,CASSVEPGNTEAFF,.,TRBJ1-1,.,TRBV9
TGCAGCGTTGCAGTGACGAACAATGAGCAGTTCTTC,CSVAVTNNEQFF,.,TRBJ2-1,.,TRBV29-1
TGCAGCGTTGAAGGCGGAGCGAGGAGCTATGGCTACACCTTC,CSVEGGARSYGYTF,.,TRBJ1-2,.,TRBV29-1
TGTGCCAGCAGTGGACACTACCCGGGCGGTTCCGGGGAGCTGTTTTTT,CASSGHYPGGSGELFF,.,TRBJ2-2,.,TRBV6-1
TGTGCCAGCAGCGCGGTGGGGGGGTACACGGGCTATGGCTACACCTTC,CASSAVGGYTGYGYTF,.,TRBJ1-2,.,TRBV5-4
TGTGCCAGCAGTTGGGCCACTGAAGCTTTCTTT,CASSWATEAFF,.,TRBJ1-1,.,TRBV7-9
TGTGCCAGCAGCGAGGGCCCAGTGGGCTATGGCTACACCTTC,CASSEGPVGYGYTF,.,TRBJ1-2,.,TRBV5-5
TGTGCCAGCAGTGATTTTAAGGCCCCAGCAGGTTCGAGTGGCTACACCTTC,CASSDFKAPAGSSGYTF,.,TRBJ1-2,.,TRBV6-1
TGTGCCAGCAGGAAGAACCGGGACAGTTCAAACTCCTACAATGAGCAGTTCTTC,CASRKNRDSSNSYNEQFF,TRBD1,TRBJ2-1,.,TRBV27
TGTGCCAGCAGACGCACAGGATCGCACTATGGCTACACCTTC,CASRRTGSHYGYTF,.,TRBJ1-2,.,TRBV5-6
TGTGCCAGCAGCCTGCCTCCGACTGTAACCGGGGAGCTGTTTTTT,CASSLPPTVTGELFF,.,TRBJ2-2,.,TRBV7-2
TGCGCCAGCAGACCCATATCGGCAGCGAGAGAAGCTTTCTTT,CASRPISAAREAFF,.,TRBJ1-1,.,TRBV5-1
TGCGCCAGCAGCGAAGGGGCAGCCTCTGGAAACACCATATATTTT,CASSEGAASGNTIYF,.,TRBJ1-3,.,TRBV5-1
TGTGCCAGCAGTCCCAAACAGGGGGCGAAATCTGAAGCTTTCTTT,CASSPKQGAKSEAFF,TRBD1,TRBJ1-1,.,TRBV27
TGTGCCAGCAGCCGGAGGGACACTGAAGCTTTCTTT,CASSRRDTEAFF,.,TRBJ1-1,once,TRBV7-9
TGCGCCAGCAGCTTCTCTGGGGGGACCAATGAGCAGTTCTTC,CASSFSGGTNEQFF,.,TRBJ2-1,.,TRBV5-1
TGCGCCAGCAGCCAGGACAGCGGGGAGCTGTTTTTT,CASSQDSGELFF,.,TRBJ2-2,.,TRBV5-1
TGTGCCAGCAGCTTAACCGGGACAGGAATCCAAGAGACCCAGTACTTC,CASSLTGTGIQETQYF,TRBD1,TRBJ2-5,.,TRBV7-3
TGCGCCAGCAGCATGGGACAGGGTGTAGAGACCCAGTACTTC,CASSMGQGVETQYF,TRBD1,TRBJ2-5,.,TRBV5-1
TGTGCCAGCAGCGTAGCGCCTAACACCGGGGAGCTGTTTTTT,CASSVAPNTGELFF,.,TRBJ2-2,.,TRBV9
TGTGCCAGCAGCCTTGTGGGGAAAGGGGATGGCTACACCTTC,CASSLVGKGDGYTF,.,TRBJ1-2,few,TRBV6-5
TGTGCCAGCAGCATGGAGGACACCCGAACCGCTTATGGCTACACCTTC,CASSMEDTRTAYGYTF,.,TRBJ1-2,.,TRBV7-9
TGTGCCAGCAGTTACTCAGATTCAGGGCATCAGCCCCAGCATTTT,CASSYSDSGHQPQHF,.,TRBJ1-5,.,TRBV6-5
TGTGCCAGCAGCTTAGCTGGCGGGATTAGAAATGAGCAGTTCTTC,CASSLAGGIRNEQFF,.,TRBJ2-1,.,TRBV7-2
TGTGCTAGTGGTTTGTCGACAGGCCAAGAGACCCAGTACTTC,CASGLSTGQETQYF,.,TRBJ2-5,.,TRBV12-5
TGCGCCAGCAGCTTGGGGTATTCAGAGCCAATGACCCAGTACTTC,CASSLGYSEPMTQYF,.,TRBJ2-5,.,TRBV5-1
TGTGCCAGCAGCTTAGCTCTAGCGGGAGGGCCACGAGATACGCAGTATTTT,CASSLALAGGPRDTQYF,TRBD2,TRBJ2-3,.,TRBV7-2
TGTGCCAGCAGTGAAGATAATTGGGACAGGGACAACAATGAGCAGTTCTTC,CASSEDNWDRDNNEQFF,TRBD1,TRBJ2-1,.,TRBV6-1